A selection of T cell receptor beta chains follows, all from one sample in a study of radiation and T cells in renal cell carcinoma. TCRdb keeps only in-frame clones here, not all; method: immunoSEQ multiplex PCR. Seen here are roughly 80,000 clones, approximately 87% observed once, and the top ten hold approximately 2.4%. The starting material was blood, obtained from a patient whose treatment included radiotherapy and nephrectomy. These receptors all stem from an older woman with renal cell carcinoma. Each CDR3 is given with its conserved first and last residue. The D gene is left open where the match is weak. Part of the rows lack a size; the others show once, few, many or a class for expanded clones.

-	-	TRBV4-1	TRBJ1-2	CASSQDYSSNYGYTF	TGCGCCAGCAGCCAAGACTACAGCTCTAACTATGGCTACACCTTC
once	-	TRBV5-4	TRBJ1-2	CASSLGQQPYGYTF	TGTGCCAGCAGCTTGGGACAGCAACCCTATGGCTACACCTTC
few	-	TRBV28	TRBJ1-4	CASSLRSTNEKLFF	TGTGCCAGCAGTTTAAGATCAACTAATGAAAAACTGTTTTTT
medium-sized	-	TRBV9	TRBJ1-1	CASSVSRLNTEAFF	TGTGCCAGCAGCGTGTCCAGATTGAACACTGAAGCTTTCTTT
medium-sized	-	TRBV27	TRBJ1-1	CASSRFEGTEAFF	TGTGCCAGCAGTAGGTTCGAGGGGACTGAAGCTTTCTTT
-	-	TRBV11-2	TRBJ2-2	CASSLVGENTGELFF	TGTGCCAGCAGCTTAGTGGGGGAGAACACCGGGGAGCTGTTTTTT
-	TRBD2	TRBV6-1	TRBJ2-1	CASSEAAGGLAGGWNNNEQFF	TGTGCCAGCAGTGAAGCGGCGGGTGGCCTAGCGGGAGGGTGGAACAACAATGAGCAGTTCTTC
few	-	TRBV6-5	TRBJ1-1	CASRQKGGRDTEAFF	TGTGCCAGCAGGCAAAAGGGAGGGAGGGACACTGAAGCTTTCTTT
-	TRBD1	TRBV27	TRBJ1-2	CASSPGTDRPYGYTF	TGTGCCAGCAGCCCCGGGACAGACCGTCCCTATGGCTACACCTTC
-	-	TRBV6-1	TRBJ1-3	CASSEVTVPGSGNTIYF	TGTGCCAGCAGTGAAGTCACTGTCCCAGGTTCTGGAAACACCATATATTTT
-	TRBD1	TRBV7-2	TRBJ1-2	CASSQDLPGQGYGYTF	TGTGCCAGCAGCCAAGATCTCCCGGGACAGGGGTATGGCTACACCTTC
-	TRBD2	TRBV11-1	TRBJ2-7	CASSFPRGSGASYEQYF	TGTGCCAGCAGCTTCCCGAGGGGTAGCGGGGCCTCCTACGAGCAGTACTTC
-	TRBD2	TRBV9	TRBJ2-3	CASSDWTSGPTDTQYF	TGTGCCAGCAGCGACTGGACTAGCGGGCCAACAGATACGCAGTATTTT
few	-	TRBV5-5	TRBJ1-2	CASKLEGSNLYGYTF	TGTGCCAGCAAACTCGAGGGGAGCAACCTCTATGGCTACACCTTC
-	-	TRBV5-1	TRBJ2-7	CASSLEVGRYEQYF	TGCGCCAGCAGCTTGGAAGTGGGACGCTACGAGCAGTACTTC
-	-	TRBV5-1	TRBJ2-2	CASTSSGELFF	TGCGCCAGCACCTCGTCGGGGGAGCTGTTTTTT